These 17 T cell receptor beta chains were sequenced from one sample in a study of tumor and adjacent non-tumor tissue in lung cancer. The template was RNA from unsorted bulk tissue. TCRbeta libraries were built with three rounds of nested PCR, modified from ARM-PCR. TCRdb used MiXCR to reprocess the multiplex PCR reads, holding one entry per CDR3 protein. The sample records approximately 75,000 distinct CDR3 sequences, about three quarters being singletons. Sequenced material: lung tumor tissue. Receptor source: a woman aged 50 to 65 with non-small cell lung cancer.

On this clonotype itself: One junction end disagrees with the germline gene, perhaps due to a read error. This rearrangement joins TRBV2 to TRBJ2-7, with 10 nucleotides matching TRBD2. The CDR3 extends over 15 amino acids. Per germline, CDR1 SNHLY and CDR2 FYNNEI. The CDR3 DNA follows: TGTGCCAGCAGTGAATCGAGAGCGGGAGGGCGCGAGCAGTATTTC. It encodes CASSESRAGGREQYF.

Turning to this clonotype: Mismatch with germline at one junction end may stem from a read error. The chain recombines TRBV11-2 with TRBJ2-3; D is uncertain. Germline-derived CDR1 and CDR2 are SGHAT and FQNNGV. The CDR3 has 13 amino acids. The CDR3 region is CASSLASIDTRYF. CDR3 nucleotide sequence: TGTGCCAGCAGCTTAGCTAGTATAGATACGCGGTATTTC.

In regard to this clonotype: The junction differs from germline at one of its ends, possibly a read error. The V and J genes are TRBV5-6 and TRBJ2-7, with a possible D match to TRBD2 (6 bases). The length of the CDR3 is 15 residues. The germline V gene has CDR1 SGHDT and CDR2 YYEEEE. The CDR3 region is CASNLGGTVFYEHYF. The CDR3 DNA is TGTGCCAGCAACTTGGGGGGAACGGTCTTCTACGAGCATTACTTC.

A note on this clonotype: At one boundary the junction diverges from the germline segment, which might be a read error. J is TRBJ2-1 and V is TRBV11-2; D gene unclear. This CDR3 spans 14 amino acids. Per germline, CDR1 SGHAT and CDR2 FQNNGV. This CDR3 is CASGSHYSDNEQFF. The CDR3 DNA is TGTGCCAGCGGCTCCCATTATTCCGACAATGAGCAATTCTTC.

Note on this clonotype: A read error may account for a junction end that differs from germline. V and J are TRBV6-5 and TRBJ2-5, with 13 bases that match TRBD2. Germline loops: CDR1 MNHEY, CDR2 SVGAGI. CDR3 size: 17 residues. CDR3: CAGSFSPGTSGKESQYF. The CDR3 DNA reads TGTGCCGGCAGTTTCTCTCCCGGGACTAGCGGGAAGGAGAGCCAGTACTTC.

V usage is TRBV12-3 or TRBV12-4 and J usage is TRBJ1-4; D may be TRBD1 (5 bases). The V and J ends lost 9 bases and 4 bases respectively, with 15 bases between them. The CDR3 has 14 amino acids. CDR3 DNA: TGTGCCAGGACGACGAGGGGACGTAATGAAAAACTGTTTTTT. Translation: CARTTRGRNEKLFF.

A remark on this clonotype: This is likely a read error, given that the CDR3 carries no conserved phenylalanine or tryptophan at its end. The chain has TRBV15 and TRBJ2-2; TRBD2 aligns across 9 bases. Germline loops: CDR1 LNHNV, CDR2 YYDKDF (reference sequence). The junction had 4 bases not matched to a gene; V was cut back by 0 bases and J by 5 bases. The CDR3 has 16 amino acids. CDR3 DNA: TGTGCCACCAGCAGAGAAGCGGGAGGTCTTACCGGGGAGCTGTTTTTA. This codes for CATSREAGGLTGELFL.

A note on this clonotype: Its ends do not fully match the called genes, so a read error is possible. The gene calls are TRBV6-5 and TRBJ2-1, with a possible D match to TRBD1 (5 bases). Germline V CDR1 and CDR2: MNHEY, SVGAGI. This CDR3 is 15 amino acids long. For the CDR3, the DNA is TGTGCCAGCAGTTACTGGACAAACTCCTACAATGAGCAGCTCTTC. This gives the protein CASSYWTNSYNEQLF.

J is TRBJ1-1 and V is TRBV11-1; tentatively, D is TRBD1 (6 bases). Trimming stripped 11 bases from V and 1 base from J, with 17 bases between. The germline V gene encodes CDR1 SGHAT and CDR2 FQDESV (reference sequence). This CDR3 has 14 amino acids. In DNA, the CDR3 is TGTGCCTGCAACCGCGGACAGACGAACACTGAAGCTTTCTTT. As protein: CACNRGQTNTEAFF.

V gene TRBV14 combines with J gene TRBJ2-6; D is undetermined. CDR3 length: 13 amino acids. Germline CDR1 SGHDN, CDR2 FVKESK. The CDR3 sequence: CVSSQAGANVLTF. The CDR3 coding sequence is TGTGTGAGCAGCCAAGCTGGGGCCAACGTCCTGACTTTC.

As regards this clonotype: The junction and the germline gene differ at one end; a read error may be behind it. The chain links TRBV6-1 to TRBJ2-7; unclear D gene. The germline gives CDR1 MNHNS, CDR2 SASEGT. CDR3 size: 16 residues. The DNA of the CDR3 is TGTGCCAGCAGTCAAACCGCCCGGACGAATACCTACGAGCAGTATTTC. Translation: CASSQTARTNTYEQYF.

This chain joins TRBV29-1 and TRBJ2-7; TRBD2 agrees at 12 bases. The V gene's germline CDR1 is SQVTM and CDR2 ANQGSEA. This CDR3 comprises 16 residues. CDR3 sequence (DNA): TGCAGTGTGAAACTAGCGGGAGGCGTGTCGATCTACGAGCAGTACTTC. Translating gives CSVKLAGGVSIYEQYF.

A note on this clonotype: An end of the junction differs from the germline gene, which may be a read error. V usage is TRBV6-6 and J usage is TRBJ2-7, with D possibly matching TRBD1 (6 bases). The CDR3 extends over 14 amino acids. Germline V lookup: CDR1 MNHNY, CDR2 SVGAGI (reference sequence). The CDR3 DNA is TGTGCCAGCACGGGCCAGGGGCCCTCCTACGAGCAGTATTTC. Translation gives CASTGQGPSYEQYF.

This clonotype was observed a handful of times. One end of the junction fails to match germline, which may point to a read error. The chain combines TRBV4-1 with TRBJ2-7; 9 nucleotides align to TRBD2. CDR3 length: 16 residues. CDR1 is MGHRA and CDR2 is YSYEKL in the germline V gene. The CDR3 is CASSQDRTSVFYEQYF. The DNA of the CDR3 is TGTGCCAGCAGCCAGGATAGGACTAGCGTGTTCTACGAGCAGTACTTC.

Regarding this clonotype: At one of its ends the junction is not consistent with the germline gene, which may arise from a read error. The chain is built from TRBV10-1 and TRBJ2-7, with D hard to call. The CDR3 contains 13 residues. Germline V gene lookup returns CDR1 WNHNN and CDR2 SYGVQD (reference sequence). CDR3 coding DNA: TGCGCCAACAGTGGAGACGTTCTGGTGGAGCAGTACTTC. Translation: CANSGDVLVEQYF.

Details on this clonotype: The missing conserved phenylalanine or tryptophan at the end of this CDR3 makes a read error likely. V usage is TRBV12-3 or TRBV12-4 and J usage is TRBJ2-5; D perhaps matches TRBD1 (6 bases). With 9 bases removed from V and 5 bases from J, the gap between germline ends came to 25 bases. The CDR3 covers 16 residues. CDR3 nucleotides: TGTGCCAGGAGTCAGAACTCGGGACACCCACAGGAGACCCAGTACATC. This sequence encodes CARSQNSGHPQETQYI.

The chain links TRBV12-3 or TRBV12-4 to TRBJ1-2; no definite D call. This CDR3 is 12 amino acids long. Trimming removed 3 bases from V and 4 bases from J, with 6 bases in between. CDR3 coding DNA: TGTGCCAGCAGTTTGGTGGGCTATGGCTACACCTTC. This translates into CASSLVGYGYTF.